This T cell receptor (beta chain) comes out of a study of cytomegalovirus exposure and HLA in healthy donors. Produced via immunoSEQ multiplex PCR; TCRdb's table is partial and in-frame only. The repertoire holds more than 85,000 clones, with 88% as singletons. The junction had 4 bases not matched to a gene; V was cut back by 0 bases and J by 2 bases. Germline loops: CDR1 GTSNPN, CDR2 SVGIG (reference sequence). CDR3 length: 15 amino acids. This clone is a singleton in its sample. The TCR originated in a woman aged 18-29 years in good health and CMV-seronegative. V is TRBV30 and J is TRBJ2-4, with TRBD2 identical over 7 bases. What was sequenced was PBMCs. CDR3 sequence: CAWSVAGYSKNIQYF. The CDR3 nucleotides are TGTGCCTGGAGTGTAGCGGGGTATTCCAAAAACATTCAGTACTTC.